Below, one TCR beta chain is given with its context. This likely traces to a read error, being one base from a far larger clone. These data are taken from a study of regulatory T cells in long-lasting Graves disease. Noted time point: newly diagnosed GD, antithyroid drugs for less than 3 months. Isolated PBMC RNA provided the starting material for the TCR library. The CDR3 is 14 residues long. The V gene's germline CDR1 is SGHAT and CDR2 FQNNGV. Through Arm-PCR of CDR3 regions and iRepertoire HTBI primers, TCR beta libraries were built. TCRdb re-called the multiplex PCR reads through MiXCR, storing one row per CDR3 protein. This table has 440,000 or so distinct CDR3 sequences, about a sixth appearing once. This sample was shared with a second study, whose subject was T cells in Graves' hyperthyroidism and ophthalmopathy. This second study says: Newly diagnosed hyperthyroidism, duration under 2 months, in patients aged 18 to 65.

The gene calls are TRBV11-2 and TRBJ2-5; 10 bases are shared with TRBD1. Sequences were derived from peripheral blood mononuclear cells (PBMCs), sampled at new diagnosis, from a patient treated with antithyroid drugs. This receptor was identified in a woman aged 25 to 39 with Graves disease. CDR3 DNA: TGTGCCAGCAGCTGGGACAGGGGTGACAATGAGCCGTTCTTC. As protein: CASSWDRGDNEPFF.